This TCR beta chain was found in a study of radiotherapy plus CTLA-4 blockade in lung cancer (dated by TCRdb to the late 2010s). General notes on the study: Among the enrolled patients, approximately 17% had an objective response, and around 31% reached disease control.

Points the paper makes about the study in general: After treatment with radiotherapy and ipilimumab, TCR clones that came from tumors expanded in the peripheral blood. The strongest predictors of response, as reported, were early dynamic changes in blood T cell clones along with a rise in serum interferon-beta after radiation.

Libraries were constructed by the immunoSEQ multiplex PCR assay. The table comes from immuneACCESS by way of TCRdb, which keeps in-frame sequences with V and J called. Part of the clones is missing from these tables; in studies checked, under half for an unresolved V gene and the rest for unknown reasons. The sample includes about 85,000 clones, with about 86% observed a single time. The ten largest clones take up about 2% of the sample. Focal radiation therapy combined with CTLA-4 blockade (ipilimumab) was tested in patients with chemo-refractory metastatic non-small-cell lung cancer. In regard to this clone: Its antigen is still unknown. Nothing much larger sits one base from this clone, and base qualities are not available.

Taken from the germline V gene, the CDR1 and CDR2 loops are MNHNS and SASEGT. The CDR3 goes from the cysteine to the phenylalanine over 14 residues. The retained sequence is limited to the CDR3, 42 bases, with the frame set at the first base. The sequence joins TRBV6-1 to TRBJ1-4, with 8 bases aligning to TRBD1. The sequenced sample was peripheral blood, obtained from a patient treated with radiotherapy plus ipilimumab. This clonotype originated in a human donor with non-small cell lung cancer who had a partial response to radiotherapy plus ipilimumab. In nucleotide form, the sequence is TGTGTAGCCAGCAAACTTCCCGACAGGGGAAAACTGTTTTTT. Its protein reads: CVASKLPDRGKLFF.